This TCR beta chain was recorded in a study of blood T cell repertoires in COVID-19. Across the study: Acute and convalescent COVID-19 samples came from the United States, Italy and Spain.

Authors' data handling: Estimates of nucleated cell counts were drawn from the amplification of reference gene primers. Using immunoSEQ multiplex PCR, the repertoire was profiled, and TCRdb retains in-frame clones only, with some absent. For V, J and clone size, that table is used; D and trimming come from the DNA. This table holds around 250,000 clones, roughly 86% found once. Losses at the gene ends were 1 base for V and 7 bases for J; bases not matched to a gene: 7. CDR1 SGDLS and CDR2 YYNGEE come from the germline V gene. This CDR3 spans 16 amino acids. The origin of this receptor is a woman aged 55-69 years who had recovered from COVID-19. V gene TRBV9 combines with J gene TRBJ2-1, with TRBD2 matching over 11 bases. Sequencing was performed on peripheral blood. CDR3 in DNA: TGTGCCAGCAGCGTATATGTAGCGGGGGGGCGGAATGAGCAGTTCTTC. It translates to CASSVYVAGGRNEQFF.